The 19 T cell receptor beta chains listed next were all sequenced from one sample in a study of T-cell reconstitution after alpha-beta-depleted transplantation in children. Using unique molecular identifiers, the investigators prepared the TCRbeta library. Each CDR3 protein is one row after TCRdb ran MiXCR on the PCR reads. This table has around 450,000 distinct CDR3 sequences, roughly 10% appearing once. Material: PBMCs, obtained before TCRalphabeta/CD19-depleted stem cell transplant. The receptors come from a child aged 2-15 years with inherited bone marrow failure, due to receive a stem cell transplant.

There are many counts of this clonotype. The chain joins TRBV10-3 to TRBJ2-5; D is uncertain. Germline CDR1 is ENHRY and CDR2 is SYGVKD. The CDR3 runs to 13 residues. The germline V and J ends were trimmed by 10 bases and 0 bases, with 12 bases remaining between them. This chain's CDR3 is CATQTPDQETQYF. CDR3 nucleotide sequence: TGTGCCACCCAGACTCCAGACCAAGAGACCCAGTACTTC.

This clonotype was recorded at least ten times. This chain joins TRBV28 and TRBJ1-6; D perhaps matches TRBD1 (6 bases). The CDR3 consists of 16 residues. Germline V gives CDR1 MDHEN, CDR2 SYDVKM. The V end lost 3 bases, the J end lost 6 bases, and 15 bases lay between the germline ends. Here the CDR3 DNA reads TGTGCCAGCAGTTTGATCTACCGGACAGTTAATTCACCCCTCCACTTT. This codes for CASSLIYRTVNSPLHF.

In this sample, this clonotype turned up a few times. CDR3 DNA: TGTGCCAGCAGCTGGGGTATAGCGGGAACCTACAATGAGCAGTTCTTC. It translates to CASSWGIAGTYNEQFF. The chain employs TRBV7-6 and TRBJ2-1, with 8 bases matching TRBD2. This CDR3 contains 16 residues. The germline V gene has CDR1 SGHVS and CDR2 FNYEAQ. The trim removed 4 bases at V and 2 bases at J, leaving 7 bases unmatched.

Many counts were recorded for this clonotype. The CDR3: CASSQDRFRETQYF. The CDR3 region has the DNA TGCGCCAGCAGCCAAGACCGGTTTCGGGAGACCCAGTACTTC. J is TRBJ2-5 and V is TRBV4-1; no reliable D call. CDR3 length: 14 residues. Germline V lookup: CDR1 MGHRA, CDR2 YSYEKL. The V end lost 0 bases, the J end lost 5 bases, and 10 bases lay between the germline ends.

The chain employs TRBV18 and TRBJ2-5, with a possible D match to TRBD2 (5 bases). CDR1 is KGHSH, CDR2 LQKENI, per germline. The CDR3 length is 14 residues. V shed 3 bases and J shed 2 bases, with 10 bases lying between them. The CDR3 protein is CASSPSGGQETQYF. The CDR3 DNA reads TGTGCCAGCTCACCGTCTGGCGGGCAAGAGACCCAGTACTTC.

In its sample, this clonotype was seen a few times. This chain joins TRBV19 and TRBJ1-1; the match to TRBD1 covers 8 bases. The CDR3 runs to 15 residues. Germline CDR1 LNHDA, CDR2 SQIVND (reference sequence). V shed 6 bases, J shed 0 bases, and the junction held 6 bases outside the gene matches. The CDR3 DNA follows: TGTGCCAGTAGCCCGGGGACAGGAATGAACACTGAAGCTTTCTTT. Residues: CASSPGTGMNTEAFF.

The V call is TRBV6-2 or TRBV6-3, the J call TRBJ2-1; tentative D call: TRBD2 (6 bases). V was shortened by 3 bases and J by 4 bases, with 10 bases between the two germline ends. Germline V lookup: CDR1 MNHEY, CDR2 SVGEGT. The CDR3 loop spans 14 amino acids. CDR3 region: CASSYGGEYNEQFF. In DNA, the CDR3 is TGTGCCAGCAGTTATGGAGGGGAGTACAATGAGCAGTTCTTC.

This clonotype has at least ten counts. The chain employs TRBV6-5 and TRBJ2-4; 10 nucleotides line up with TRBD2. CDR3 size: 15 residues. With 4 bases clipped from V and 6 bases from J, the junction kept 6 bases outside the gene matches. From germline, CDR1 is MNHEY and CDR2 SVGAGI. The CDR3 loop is CASSSGTSDLNIQYF. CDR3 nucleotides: TGTGCCAGCAGTTCCGGGACTAGCGACTTAAACATTCAGTACTTC.

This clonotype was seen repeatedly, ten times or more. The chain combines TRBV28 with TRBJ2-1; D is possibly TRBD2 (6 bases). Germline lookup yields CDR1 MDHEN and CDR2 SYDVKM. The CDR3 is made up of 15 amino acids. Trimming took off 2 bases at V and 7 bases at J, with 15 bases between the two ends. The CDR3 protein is CASSLTGDPRNEQFF. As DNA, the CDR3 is TGTGCCAGCAGTTTAACGGGAGATCCACGGAATGAGCAGTTCTTC.

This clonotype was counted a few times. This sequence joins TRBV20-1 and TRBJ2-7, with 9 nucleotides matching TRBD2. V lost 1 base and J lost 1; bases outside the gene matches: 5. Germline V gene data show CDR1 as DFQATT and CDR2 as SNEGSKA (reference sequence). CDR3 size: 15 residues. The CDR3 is CSARGGGRVSYEQYF. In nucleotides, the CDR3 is TGCAGTGCTAGAGGAGGCGGGAGGGTATCCTACGAGCAGTACTTC.

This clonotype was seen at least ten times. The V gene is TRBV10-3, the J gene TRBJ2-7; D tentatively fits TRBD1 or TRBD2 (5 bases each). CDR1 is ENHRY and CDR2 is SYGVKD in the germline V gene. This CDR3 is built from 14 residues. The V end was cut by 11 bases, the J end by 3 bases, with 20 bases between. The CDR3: CAVRRDLEDYEQYF. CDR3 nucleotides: TGTGCCGTCCGTCGGGACCTGGAGGACTACGAGCAGTACTTC.

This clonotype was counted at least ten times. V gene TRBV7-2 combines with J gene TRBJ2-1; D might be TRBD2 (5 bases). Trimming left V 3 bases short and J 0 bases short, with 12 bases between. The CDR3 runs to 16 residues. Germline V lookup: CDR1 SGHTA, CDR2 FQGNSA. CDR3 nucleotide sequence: TGTGCCAGCAGCTTCCTAGGAGCGGCCTCCTACAATGAGCAGTTCTTC. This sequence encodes CASSFLGAASYNEQFF.

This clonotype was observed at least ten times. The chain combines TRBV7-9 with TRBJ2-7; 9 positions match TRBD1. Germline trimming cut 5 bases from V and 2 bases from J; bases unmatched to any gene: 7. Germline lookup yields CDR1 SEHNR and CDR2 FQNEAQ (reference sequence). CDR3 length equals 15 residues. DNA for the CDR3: TGTGCCAGCAGCCTCCGGGACAGGGATCCCTACGAGCAGTACTTC. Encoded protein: CASSLRDRDPYEQYF.

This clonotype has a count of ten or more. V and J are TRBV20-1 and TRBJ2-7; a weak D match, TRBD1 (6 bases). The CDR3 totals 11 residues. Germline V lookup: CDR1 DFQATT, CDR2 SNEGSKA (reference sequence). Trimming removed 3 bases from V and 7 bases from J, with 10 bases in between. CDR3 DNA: TGCAGTGCTAGGTACAGGGAAGAGCAGTACTTC. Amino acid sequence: CSARYREEQYF.

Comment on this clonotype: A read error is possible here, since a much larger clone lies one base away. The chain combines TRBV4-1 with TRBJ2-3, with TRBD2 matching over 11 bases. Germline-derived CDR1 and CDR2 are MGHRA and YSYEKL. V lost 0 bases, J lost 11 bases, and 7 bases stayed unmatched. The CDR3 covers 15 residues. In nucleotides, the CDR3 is TGCGCCAGCAGCCAAGACGGGACTAGCGGACGTTTGCAGTATTTT. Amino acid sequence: CASSQDGTSGRLQYF.

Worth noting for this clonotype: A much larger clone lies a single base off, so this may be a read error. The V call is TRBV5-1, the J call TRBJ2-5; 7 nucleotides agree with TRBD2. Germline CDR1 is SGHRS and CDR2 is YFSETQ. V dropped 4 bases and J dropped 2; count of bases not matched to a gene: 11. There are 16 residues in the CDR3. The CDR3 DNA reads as TGCGCCAGCAGCAAACTCAGCCAAGCGGGGCAAGAGACCCAGTACTTC. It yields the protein CASSKLSQAGQETQYF.

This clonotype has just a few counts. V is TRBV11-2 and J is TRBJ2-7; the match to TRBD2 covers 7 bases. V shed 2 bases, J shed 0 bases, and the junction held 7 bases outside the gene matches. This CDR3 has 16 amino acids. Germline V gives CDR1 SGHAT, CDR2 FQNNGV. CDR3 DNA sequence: TGTGCCAGCAGCTTACTGCAGCGGACTAGCTCCTACGAGCAGTACTTC. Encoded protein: CASSLLQRTSSYEQYF.

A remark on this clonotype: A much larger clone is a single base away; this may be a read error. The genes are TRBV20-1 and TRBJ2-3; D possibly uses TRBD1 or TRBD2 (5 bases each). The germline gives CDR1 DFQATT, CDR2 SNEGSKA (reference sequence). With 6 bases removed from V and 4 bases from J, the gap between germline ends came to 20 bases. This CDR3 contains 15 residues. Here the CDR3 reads CSAPPEPRDPDTQYF. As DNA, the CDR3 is TGCAGTGCGCCTCCGGAACCCCGGGACCCAGATACGCAGTATTTT.

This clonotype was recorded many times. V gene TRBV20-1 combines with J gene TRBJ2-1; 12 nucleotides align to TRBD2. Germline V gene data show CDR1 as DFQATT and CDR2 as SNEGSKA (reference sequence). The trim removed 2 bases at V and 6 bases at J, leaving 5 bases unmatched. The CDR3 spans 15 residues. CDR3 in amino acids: CSARSLAGGLNEQFF. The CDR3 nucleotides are TGCAGTGCTAGATCCCTAGCGGGAGGGCTCAATGAGCAGTTCTTC.